A selection of T cell receptor beta chains follows, all from one sample in a study of vaccination and CD4 T cells after COVID-19. TCRdb independently ran MiXCR on the PCR reads; one entry per CDR3 protein. The profile shows 20,000 to 25,000 distinct CDR3 sequences, approximately 61% of them singletons. These receptors' targets are unknown. The sample consisted of CD4+ T cells from blood, cultured in vitro. The receptors were gathered from a human donor who had recovered from COVID-19. CDR3s include the opening cysteine and the closing phenylalanine or tryptophan. Each record gives: CDR3 length, V gene, J gene, D gene, clone size, CDR3 DNA, CDR3 protein. The D gene is left open where the match is weak. Clone sizes are given selectively: once, few, many, or a class where the clone is expanded.

length: 14; V: TRBV20-1; J: TRBJ1-3; D: NA; size: NA; DNA: TGCAGTGCCCAGGACAGCCTCTCTGGAAACACCATATATTTT; CDR3: CSAQDSLSGNTIYF
length: 15; V: TRBV6-1; J: TRBJ2-2; D: NA; size: NA; DNA: TGTGCCAGCGCCCCCGGGACAACGAACACCGGGGAGCTGTTTTTT; CDR3: CASAPGTTNTGELFF
length: 14; V: TRBV5-1; J: TRBJ2-5; D: NA; size: NA; DNA: TGCGCCAGCAGCTTGAGGACGGGCCGGGAGACCCAGTACTTC; CDR3: CASSLRTGRETQYF
length: 12; V: TRBV11-2; J: TRBJ1-2; D: NA; size: few; DNA: TGTGCCAGCAGCTTAGCAGGGTGGGGCTACACCTTC; CDR3: CASSLAGWGYTF
length: 12; V: TRBV20-1; J: TRBJ1-5; D: TRBD1; size: NA; DNA: TGCAGTGCTAACAGGGGTGATCAGCCCCAGCATTTT; CDR3: CSANRGDQPQHF
length: 15; V: TRBV20-1; J: TRBJ2-3; D: TRBD2; size: few; DNA: TGCAGTGCTACAAAATCGGGGGGGCGAGCGGATACGCAGTATTTT; CDR3: CSATKSGGRADTQYF
length: 16; V: TRBV27; J: TRBJ1-2; D: TRBD1; size: few; DNA: TGTGCCAGCAGTTTTCGGGAACCGGGACAGGGCTATGGCTACACCTTC; CDR3: CASSFREPGQGYGYTF
length: 15; V: TRBV6-5; J: TRBJ2-7; D: NA; size: NA; DNA: TGTGCCAGCAGTTATCAGGGCGCTGAGAAACACGAGCAGTACTTC; CDR3: CASSYQGAEKHEQYF
length: 15; V: TRBV28; J: TRBJ1-1; D: NA; size: NA; DNA: TGTGCCTCTGGATTCGGGGGCGCGAGGTCCACTGAAGCTTTCTTT; CDR3: CASGFGGARSTEAFF
length: 12; V: TRBV30; J: TRBJ2-7; D: NA; size: NA; DNA: TGTGCCTGGAGGGGTGATACCTACGAGCAGTACTTC; CDR3: CAWRGDTYEQYF
length: 13; V: TRBV30; J: TRBJ2-7; D: NA; size: once; DNA: TGTGCCTGGAGCGGCGGGTGGGGAGGCGAGCAGTACTTC; CDR3: CAWSGGWGGEQYF
length: 14; V: TRBV6-1; J: TRBJ1-2; D: NA; size: NA; DNA: TGTGCCAGCATCCCCTACCGGGGGGCGTATGGCTACACCTTC; CDR3: CASIPYRGAYGYTF
length: 15; V: TRBV20-1; J: TRBJ2-1; D: TRBD2; size: NA; DNA: TGCAGTGCCACGCGAAGCGGGAGGGCCTACAATGAGCAGTTCTTC; CDR3: CSATRSGRAYNEQFF